This TCR beta chain was found in a study of OX40 agonist ivuxolimab in advanced cancers. Study information: Under the entry rules, prior anti-PD-1, anti-PD-L1 or anti-CTLA-4 therapy was allowed, and roughly 39% had some.

The assay was immunoSEQ multiplex PCR, and TCRdb's table has in-frame clones only and misses some. The sample contains about 100,000 clones, 75% to 95% of which appear only once. Germline CDR1 SGHTA, CDR2 FQGNSA. V lost 0 bases to trimming and J lost 7 bases, with 7 bases between them. The CDR3 runs to 13 residues. The material was CD4+ or CD8+ T cells sorted from blood, obtained in a trial of the OX40 agonist ivuxolimab. The chain couples TRBV7-2 to TRBJ1-5; maybe TRBD1 (5 bases). This TCR came from an adult with an advanced solid tumor such as melanoma, head and neck, liver or kidney cancer. DNA for the CDR3: TGTGCCAGCAGCTTAGCCTGGGGGCAGCCCCAGCATTTT. Residues: CASSLAWGQPQHF.